This T cell receptor (beta chain) was sequenced for a study of early T cells in non-severe SARS-CoV-2 infection. About the research overall: Sequencing of unsorted whole blood was done on bulk RNA, leaving chains unpaired.

General study results and limits: Reliance on VDJdb matching favored anti-spike CD8 responses; private and CD4 specificities were missed.

Each cDNA molecule carried a unique molecular identifier. MiXCR, run by TCRdb on the 5' RACE reads, gives a single entry per CDR3 protein. This sample carries about 71,000 distinct CDR3 sequences, around 13% of them seen once, and the ten largest clones take around an eighth. Comments on this clonotype: Its antigen is unidentified.

Sequencing used whole blood. The clonotype was recovered from an adult who was a healthcare worker with PCR-confirmed SARS-CoV-2 infection or an uninfected control (not recorded which).

This chain's CDR3 is CASSLDSSTDTQYF. The CDR3 nucleotides read TGTGCCAGCAGCTTGGACAGCAGCACAGATACGCAGTATTTT. The V and J genes are TRBV7-8 and TRBJ2-3; a weak D match, TRBD1 (6 bases). Looked up from germline, CDR1 is SGHVS and CDR2 is FQNEAQ. CDR3 length: 14 residues. Trimming stripped 3 bases from V and 0 bases from J, with 7 bases between. Full variable domain (remainder filled in from reference TRBV7-8 and TRBJ2-3): GAGVSQSPRYKVAKRGQDVALRCDPISGHVSLFWYQQALGQGPEFLTYFQNEAQLDKSGLPSDRFFAERPEGSVSTLKIQRTQQEDSAVYLCASSLDSSTDTQYFGPGTRLTVL.